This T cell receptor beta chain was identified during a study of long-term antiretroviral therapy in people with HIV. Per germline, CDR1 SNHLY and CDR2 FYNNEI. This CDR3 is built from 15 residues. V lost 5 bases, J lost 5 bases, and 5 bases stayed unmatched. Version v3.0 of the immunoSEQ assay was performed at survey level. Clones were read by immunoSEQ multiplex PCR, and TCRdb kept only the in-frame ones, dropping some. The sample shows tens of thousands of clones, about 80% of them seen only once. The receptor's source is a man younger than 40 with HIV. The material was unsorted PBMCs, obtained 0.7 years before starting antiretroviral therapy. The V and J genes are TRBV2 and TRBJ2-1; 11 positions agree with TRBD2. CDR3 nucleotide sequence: TGTGCCAGCAGTTTAGCGGGGGGGCCGAACAATGAGCAGTTCTTC. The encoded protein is CASSLAGGPNNEQFF. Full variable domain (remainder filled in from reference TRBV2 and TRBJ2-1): EPEVTQTPSHQVTQMGQEVILRCVPISNHLYFYWYRQILGQKVEFLVSFYNNEISEKSEIFDDQFSVERPDGSNFTLKIRSTKLEDSAMYFCASSLAGGPNNEQFFGPGTRLTVL.